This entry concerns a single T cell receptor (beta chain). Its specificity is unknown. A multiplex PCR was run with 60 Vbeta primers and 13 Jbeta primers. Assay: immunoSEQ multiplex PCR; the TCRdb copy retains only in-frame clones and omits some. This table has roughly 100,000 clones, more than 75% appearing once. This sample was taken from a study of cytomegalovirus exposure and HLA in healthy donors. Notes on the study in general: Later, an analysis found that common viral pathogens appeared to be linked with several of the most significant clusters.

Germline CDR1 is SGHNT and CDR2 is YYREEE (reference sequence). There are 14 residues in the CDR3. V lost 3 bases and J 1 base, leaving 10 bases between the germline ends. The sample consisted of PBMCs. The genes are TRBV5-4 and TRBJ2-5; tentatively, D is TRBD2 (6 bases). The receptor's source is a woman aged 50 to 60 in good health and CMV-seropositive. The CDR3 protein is CASSSPGLQETQYF. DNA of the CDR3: TGTGCCAGCAGCTCACCGGGACTCCAAGAGACCCAGTACTTC.